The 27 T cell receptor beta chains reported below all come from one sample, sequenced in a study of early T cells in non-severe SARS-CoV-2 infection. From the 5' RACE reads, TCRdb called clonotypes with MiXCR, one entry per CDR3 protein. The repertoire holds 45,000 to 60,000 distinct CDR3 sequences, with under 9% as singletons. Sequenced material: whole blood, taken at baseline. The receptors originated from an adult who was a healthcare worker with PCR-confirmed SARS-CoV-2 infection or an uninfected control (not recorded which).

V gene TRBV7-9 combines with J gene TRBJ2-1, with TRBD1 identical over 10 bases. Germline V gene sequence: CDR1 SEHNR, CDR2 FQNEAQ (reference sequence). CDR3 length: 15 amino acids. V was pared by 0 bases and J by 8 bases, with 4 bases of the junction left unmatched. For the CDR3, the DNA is TGTGCCAGCAGCTTAGCGAAGACAGGGGGCGATGAGCAGTTCTTC. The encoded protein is CASSLAKTGGDEQFF.

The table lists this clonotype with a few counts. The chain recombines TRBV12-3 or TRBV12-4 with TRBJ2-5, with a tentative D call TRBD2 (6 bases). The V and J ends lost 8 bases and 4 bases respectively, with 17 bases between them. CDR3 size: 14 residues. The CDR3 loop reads CASAPVGGGETQYF. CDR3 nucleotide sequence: TGTGCCAGCGCGCCTGTGGGGGGTGGAGAGACCCAGTACTTC.

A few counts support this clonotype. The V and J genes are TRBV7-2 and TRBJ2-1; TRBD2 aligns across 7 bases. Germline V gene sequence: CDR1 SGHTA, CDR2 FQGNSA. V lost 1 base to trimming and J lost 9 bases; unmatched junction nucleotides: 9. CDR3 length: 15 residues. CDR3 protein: CASSLELAGGREQFF. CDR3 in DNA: TGTGCCAGCAGCTTAGAATTAGCGGGCGGACGTGAGCAGTTCTTC.

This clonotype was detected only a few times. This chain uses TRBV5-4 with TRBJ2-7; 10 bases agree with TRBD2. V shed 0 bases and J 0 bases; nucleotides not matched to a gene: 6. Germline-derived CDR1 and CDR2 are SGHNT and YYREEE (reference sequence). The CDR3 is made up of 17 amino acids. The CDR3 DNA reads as TGTGCCAGCAGCTTGGGGGGACTAGCGACAAGCTCCTACGAGCAGTACTTC. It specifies CASSLGGLATSSYEQYF.

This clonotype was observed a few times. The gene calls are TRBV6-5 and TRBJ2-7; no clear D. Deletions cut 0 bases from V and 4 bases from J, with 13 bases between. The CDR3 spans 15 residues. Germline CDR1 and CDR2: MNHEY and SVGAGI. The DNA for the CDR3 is TGTGCCAGCAGTTACTCTCCGCAGGAGTCTTACGAGCAGTACTTC. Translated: CASSYSPQESYEQYF.

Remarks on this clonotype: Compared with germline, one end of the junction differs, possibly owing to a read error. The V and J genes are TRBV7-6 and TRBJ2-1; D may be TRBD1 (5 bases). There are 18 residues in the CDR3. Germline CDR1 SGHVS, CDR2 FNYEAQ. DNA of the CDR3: TGTGCCAGCAGCCAGGCGGCAGGGTCTTATAGCTCCTACAATGAGCAGTCCTTC. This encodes CASSQAAGSYSSYNEQSF.

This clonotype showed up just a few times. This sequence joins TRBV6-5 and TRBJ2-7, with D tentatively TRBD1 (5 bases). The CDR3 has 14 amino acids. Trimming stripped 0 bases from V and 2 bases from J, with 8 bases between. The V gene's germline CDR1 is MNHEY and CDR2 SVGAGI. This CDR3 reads CASSYSSGTYEQYF. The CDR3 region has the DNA TGTGCCAGCAGTTACTCGTCAGGGACCTACGAGCAGTACTTC.

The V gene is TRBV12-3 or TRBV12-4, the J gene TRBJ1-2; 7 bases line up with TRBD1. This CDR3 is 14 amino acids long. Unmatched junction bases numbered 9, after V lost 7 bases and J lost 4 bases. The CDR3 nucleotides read TGTGCCAGCAATCAGGGGGATTTGGCCTATGGCTACACCTTC. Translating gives CASNQGDLAYGYTF.

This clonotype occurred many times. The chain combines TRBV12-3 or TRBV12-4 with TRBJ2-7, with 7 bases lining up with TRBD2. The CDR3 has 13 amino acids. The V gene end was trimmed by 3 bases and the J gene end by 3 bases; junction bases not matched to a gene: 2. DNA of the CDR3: TGTGCCAGCAGTTTCCGCGGGGGCTACGAGCAGTACTTC. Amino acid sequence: CASSFRGGYEQYF.

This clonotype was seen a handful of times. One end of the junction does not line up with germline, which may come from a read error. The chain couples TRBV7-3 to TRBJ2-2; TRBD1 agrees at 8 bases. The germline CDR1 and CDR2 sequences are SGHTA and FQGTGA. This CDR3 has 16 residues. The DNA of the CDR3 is TGTTCCAGCAGCTTAAACCCTCCGGACAGGGTCGGGGAGCTGTTTTTT. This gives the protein CSSSLNPPDRVGELFF.

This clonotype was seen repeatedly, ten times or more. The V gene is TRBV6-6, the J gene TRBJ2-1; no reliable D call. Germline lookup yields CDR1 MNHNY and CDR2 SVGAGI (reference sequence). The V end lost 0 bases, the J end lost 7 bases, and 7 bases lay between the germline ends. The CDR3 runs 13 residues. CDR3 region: CASSYSGWNEQFF. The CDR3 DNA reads TGTGCCAGCAGTTACTCTGGGTGGAATGAGCAGTTCTTC.

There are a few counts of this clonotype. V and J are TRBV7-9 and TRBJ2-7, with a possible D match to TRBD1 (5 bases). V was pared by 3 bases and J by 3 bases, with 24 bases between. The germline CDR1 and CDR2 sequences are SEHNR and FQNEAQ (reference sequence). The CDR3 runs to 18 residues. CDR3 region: CASSLGSRASPGRYEQYF. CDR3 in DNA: TGTGCCAGCAGCTTGGGGTCCAGGGCTTCCCCGGGTCGCTACGAGCAGTACTTC.

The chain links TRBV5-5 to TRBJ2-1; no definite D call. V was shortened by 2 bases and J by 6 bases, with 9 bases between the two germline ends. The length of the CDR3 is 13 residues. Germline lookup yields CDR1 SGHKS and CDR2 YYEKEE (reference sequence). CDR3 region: CASSLGQSNEQFF. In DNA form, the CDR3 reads TGTGCCAGCAGCTTAGGGCAGTCCAATGAGCAGTTCTTC.

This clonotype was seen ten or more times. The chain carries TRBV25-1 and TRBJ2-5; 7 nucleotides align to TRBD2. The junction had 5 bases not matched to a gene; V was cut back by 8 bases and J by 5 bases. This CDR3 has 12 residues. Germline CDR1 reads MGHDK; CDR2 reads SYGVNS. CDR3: CASRTSAETQYF. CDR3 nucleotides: TGTGCCAGCCGAACTAGCGCTGAGACCCAGTACTTC.

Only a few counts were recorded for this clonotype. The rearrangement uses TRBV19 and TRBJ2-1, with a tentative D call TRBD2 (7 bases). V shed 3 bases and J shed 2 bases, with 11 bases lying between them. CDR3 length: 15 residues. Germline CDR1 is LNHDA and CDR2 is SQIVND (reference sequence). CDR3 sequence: CASSIWGGPYNEQFF. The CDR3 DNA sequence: TGTGCCAGTAGTATTTGGGGGGGGCCCTACAATGAGCAGTTCTTC.

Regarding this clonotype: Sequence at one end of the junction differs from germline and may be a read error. The CDR3 nucleotides are TGTGCCTGGAGTGAGGGACAGGGCACGGATACGCAGTATTTT. It translates to CAWSEGQGTDTQYF. This chain uses TRBV30 with TRBJ2-3; 9 bases agree with TRBD1. Germline lookup yields CDR1 GTSNPN and CDR2 SVGIG (reference sequence). The CDR3 spans 14 residues.

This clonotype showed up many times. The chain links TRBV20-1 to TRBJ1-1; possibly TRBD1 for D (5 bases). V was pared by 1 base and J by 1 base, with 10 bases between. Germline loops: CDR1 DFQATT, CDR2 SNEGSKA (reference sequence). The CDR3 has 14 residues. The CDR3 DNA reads TGCAGTGCTAGAGGAGGGGCGGAGAACACTGAAGCTTTCTTT. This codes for CSARGGAENTEAFF.

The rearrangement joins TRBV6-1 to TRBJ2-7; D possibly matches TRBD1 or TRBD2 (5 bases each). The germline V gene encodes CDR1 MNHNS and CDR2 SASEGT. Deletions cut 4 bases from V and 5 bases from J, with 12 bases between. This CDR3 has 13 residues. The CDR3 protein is CASSVGLANEQYF. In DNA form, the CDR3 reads TGTGCCAGCAGTGTGGGGCTAGCCAACGAGCAGTACTTC.

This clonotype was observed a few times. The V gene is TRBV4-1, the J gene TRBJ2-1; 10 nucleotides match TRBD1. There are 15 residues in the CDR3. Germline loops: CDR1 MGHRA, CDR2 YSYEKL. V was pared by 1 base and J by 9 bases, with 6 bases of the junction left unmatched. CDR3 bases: TGCGCCAGCAGCCAAGGAGGGACAGGGGCAACTGAGCAGTTCTTC. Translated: CASSQGGTGATEQFF.

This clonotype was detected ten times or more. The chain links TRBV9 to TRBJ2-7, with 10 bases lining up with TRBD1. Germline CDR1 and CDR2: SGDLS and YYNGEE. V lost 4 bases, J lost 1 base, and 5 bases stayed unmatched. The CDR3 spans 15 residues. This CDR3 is CASSSRDRGSYEQYF. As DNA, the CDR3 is TGTGCCAGCAGCAGCCGGGACAGGGGTTCCTACGAGCAGTACTTC.

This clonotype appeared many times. The CDR3 sequence is CASSYTPLTSGTSDTQYF. The CDR3 DNA reads as TGTGCCAGCAGTTATACCCCCCTGACTAGCGGGACCTCAGATACGCAGTATTTT. The chain employs TRBV6-5 and TRBJ2-3; 11 nucleotides match TRBD2. V lost 3 bases, J lost 4 bases, and 12 bases stayed unmatched. The CDR3 is 18 residues long. Per the germline V gene, CDR1 is MNHEY and CDR2 is SVGAGI.

The CDR3 sequence is CASSSGTSQAAAREQFF. The CDR3 DNA sequence: TGTGCCAGCAGCTCAGGGACTAGCCAAGCCGCGGCTAGGGAGCAGTTCTTC. The chain recombines TRBV5-4 with TRBJ2-1; 9 nucleotides match TRBD2. With V trimmed by 3 bases and J by 10 bases, 17 bases remained unmatched. The germline CDR1 and CDR2 sequences are SGHNT and YYREEE (reference sequence). The CDR3 consists of 17 residues.

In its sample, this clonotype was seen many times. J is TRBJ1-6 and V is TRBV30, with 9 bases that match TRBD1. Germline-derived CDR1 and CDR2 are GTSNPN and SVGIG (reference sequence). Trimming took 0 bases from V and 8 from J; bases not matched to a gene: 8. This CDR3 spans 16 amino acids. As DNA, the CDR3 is TGTGCCTGGAGTGTTGTGGGACAGGGCCGGTATTCACCCCTCCACTTT. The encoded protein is CAWSVVGQGRYSPLHF.

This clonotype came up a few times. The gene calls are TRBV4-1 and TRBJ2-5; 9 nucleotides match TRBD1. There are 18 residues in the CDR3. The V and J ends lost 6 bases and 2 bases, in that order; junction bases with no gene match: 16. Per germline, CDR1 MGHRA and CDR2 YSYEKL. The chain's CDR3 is CASSPTLAGTGHQETQYF. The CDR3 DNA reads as TGCGCCAGCAGTCCTACCCTAGCCGGGACAGGGCATCAAGAGACCCAGTACTTC.

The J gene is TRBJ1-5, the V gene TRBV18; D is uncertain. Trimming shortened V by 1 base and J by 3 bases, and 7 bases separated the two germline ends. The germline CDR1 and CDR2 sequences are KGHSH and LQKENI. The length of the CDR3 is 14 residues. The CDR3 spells CASSPRQINQPQHF. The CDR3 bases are TGTGCCAGCTCACCACGGCAGATCAATCAGCCCCAGCATTTT.

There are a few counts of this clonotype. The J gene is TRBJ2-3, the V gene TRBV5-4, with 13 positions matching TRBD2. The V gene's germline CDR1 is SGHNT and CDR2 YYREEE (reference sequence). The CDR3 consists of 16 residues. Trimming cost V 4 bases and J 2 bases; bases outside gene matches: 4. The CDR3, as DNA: TGTGCCAGCAGCCCCGGGACTAGCGGGGTCACAGATACGCAGTATTTT. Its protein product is CASSPGTSGVTDTQYF.

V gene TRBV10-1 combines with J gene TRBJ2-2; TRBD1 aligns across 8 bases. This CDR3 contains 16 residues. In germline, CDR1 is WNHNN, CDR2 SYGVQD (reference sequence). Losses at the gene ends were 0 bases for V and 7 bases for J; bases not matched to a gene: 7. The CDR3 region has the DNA TGCGCCAGCAGTGAGTCCACGACAGGGGAGTACGGGGAGCTGTTTTTT. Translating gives CASSESTTGEYGELFF.